This is a list of T cell receptor beta chains from one sample in a study of T-cell reconstitution after alpha-beta-depleted transplantation in children. TCRdb analysed the PCR reads with MiXCR anew, one entry per CDR3 protein. Of nearly 350,000 distinct CDR3 sequences listed, under 20% were seen once; the top ten hold approximately 44%. Sequenced here: PBMCs, mostly from graft donor cells, sampled 360 days after TCRalphabeta/CD19-depleted stem cell transplant. The receptors come from a male patient under 10 years old who had a stem cell transplant for acute lymphoblastic leukemia, so the T cells may come from the graft donor. CDR3s leave out the opening cysteine and the closing phenylalanine or tryptophan.

v_gene	j_gene	CDR3aa
TRBV6-1	TRBJ2-1	ASSPSGGFVYNEQF
TRBV20-1	TRBJ2-3	SARDLGLAGSTDTQY
TRBV3-1	TRBJ2-7	ASRRQGGYEQY
TRBV20-1	TRBJ2-1	SAKIWSYNEQF
TRBV7-2	TRBJ2-1	ASSLARTSVNNEQF
TRBV12-3/TRBV12-4	TRBJ2-1	ASSLRVAGSYNEQF
TRBV7-9	TRBJ2-2	ASYHLAGPLGELF
TRBV7-3	TRBJ2-3	ASSLTPRLAGGRTDTQY
TRBV9	TRBJ2-1	ASSVGPDNEQF
TRBV7-9	TRBJ2-1	ASSSEREGGVYNEQF
TRBV7-2	TRBJ2-1	ASSFGLAGWGEQF
TRBV20-1	TRBJ2-5	SATRETQY
TRBV28	TRBJ2-4	ASSFRRLAKNIQY
TRBV12-3/TRBV12-4	TRBJ2-3	ASSLATGSDTQY
TRBV20-1	TRBJ2-5	SASLPGETQY
TRBV27	TRBJ2-7	ASSLTTGFAYEQY
TRBV7-9	TRBJ2-2	ASSLGGRKDTGELF
TRBV5-1	TRBJ2-7	ASSPLGRGNYEQY
TRBV5-1	TRBJ2-6	ASSLEGQGPGNVLT
TRBV7-9	TRBJ1-1	ASSLARKAEAF
TRBV7-7	TRBJ2-2	ASSKREVFLNTGELF
TRBV20-1	TRBJ2-7	SARDLRRSGGTYEQY
TRBV29-1	TRBJ1-1	SVGDMNTEAF